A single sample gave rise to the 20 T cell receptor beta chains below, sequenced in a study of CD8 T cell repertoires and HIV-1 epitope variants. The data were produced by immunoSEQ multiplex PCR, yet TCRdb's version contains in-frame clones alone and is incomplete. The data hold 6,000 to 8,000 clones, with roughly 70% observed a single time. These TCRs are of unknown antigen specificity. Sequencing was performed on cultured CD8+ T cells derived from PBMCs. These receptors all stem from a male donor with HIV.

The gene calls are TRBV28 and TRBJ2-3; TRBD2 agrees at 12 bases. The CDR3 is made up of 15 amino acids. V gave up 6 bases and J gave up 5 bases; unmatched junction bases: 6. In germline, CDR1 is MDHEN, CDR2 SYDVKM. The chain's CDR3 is CASSASGGAVDTQYF. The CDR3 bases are TGTGCCAGCAGCGCTAGCGGGGGGGCTGTAGATACGCAGTATTTT.

The CDR3: CASSLEGGRGHGYTF. The CDR3, as DNA: TGTGCCAGCAGCTTGGAGGGTGGCAGGGGGCATGGCTACACCTTC. V gene TRBV5-4 combines with J gene TRBJ1-2, with 8 positions matching TRBD1. The V segment lost 0 bases and the J segment 6 bases; nucleotides outside the gene matches: 7. Germline CDR1 and CDR2: SGHNT and YYREEE (reference sequence). The CDR3 sequence is 15 residues long.

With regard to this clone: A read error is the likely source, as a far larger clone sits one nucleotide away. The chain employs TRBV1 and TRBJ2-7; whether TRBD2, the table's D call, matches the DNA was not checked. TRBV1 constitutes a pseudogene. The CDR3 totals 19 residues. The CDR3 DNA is TGCACCAGCAGCCAAGAGCCGGGAGCGGGCGCCCTGAGCTCCTACGAGCAGTACTTC. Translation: CTSSQEPGAGALSSYEQYF.

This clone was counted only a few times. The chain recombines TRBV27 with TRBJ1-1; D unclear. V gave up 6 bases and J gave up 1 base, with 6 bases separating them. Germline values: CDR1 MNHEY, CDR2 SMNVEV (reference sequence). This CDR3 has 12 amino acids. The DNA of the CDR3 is TGTGCCAGCAGGGAACAGAACACTGAAGCTTTCTTT. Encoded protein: CASREQNTEAFF.

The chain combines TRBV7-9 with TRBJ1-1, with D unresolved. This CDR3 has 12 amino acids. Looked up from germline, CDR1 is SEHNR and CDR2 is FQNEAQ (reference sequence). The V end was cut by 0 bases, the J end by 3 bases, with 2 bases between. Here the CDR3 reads CASSLAYTEAFF. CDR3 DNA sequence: TGTGCCAGCAGCTTAGCATACACTGAAGCTTTCTTT.

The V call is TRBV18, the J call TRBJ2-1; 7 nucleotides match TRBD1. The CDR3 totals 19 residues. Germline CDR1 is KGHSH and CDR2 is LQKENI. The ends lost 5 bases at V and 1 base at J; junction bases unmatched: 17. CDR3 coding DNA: TGTGCCAGCTCAACACAGGGGTCTCAGTCCGCAGGGTCCTACAATGAGCAGTTCTTC. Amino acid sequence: CASSTQGSQSAGSYNEQFF. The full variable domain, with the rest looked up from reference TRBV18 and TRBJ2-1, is NAGVMQNPRHLVRRRGQEARLRCSPMKGHSHVYWYRQLPEEGLKFMVYLQKENIIDESGMPKERFSAEFPKEGPSILRIQQVVRGDSAAYFCASSTQGSQSAGSYNEQFFGPGTRLTVL.

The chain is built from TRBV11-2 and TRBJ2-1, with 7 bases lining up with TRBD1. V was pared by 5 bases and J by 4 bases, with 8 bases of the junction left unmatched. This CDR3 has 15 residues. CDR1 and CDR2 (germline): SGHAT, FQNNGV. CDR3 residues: CASSKTGSTYNEQFF. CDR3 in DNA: TGTGCCAGCAGCAAGACAGGGTCGACTTACAATGAGCAGTTCTTC.

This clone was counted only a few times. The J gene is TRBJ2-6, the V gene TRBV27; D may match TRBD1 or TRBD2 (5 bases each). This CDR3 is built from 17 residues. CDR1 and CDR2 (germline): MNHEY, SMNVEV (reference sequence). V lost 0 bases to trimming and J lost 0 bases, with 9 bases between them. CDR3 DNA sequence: TGTGCCAGCAGTTTATCGGGACGTCTCTCTGGGGCCAACGTCCTGACTTTC. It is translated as CASSLSGRLSGANVLTF.

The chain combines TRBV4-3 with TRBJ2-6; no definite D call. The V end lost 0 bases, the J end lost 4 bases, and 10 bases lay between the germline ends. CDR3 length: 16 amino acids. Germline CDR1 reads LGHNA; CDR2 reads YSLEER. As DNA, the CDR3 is TGCGCCAGCAGCCAAGATTGGCAGGCCGGGGCCAACGTCCTGACTTTC. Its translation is CASSQDWQAGANVLTF.

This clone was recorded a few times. This chain's CDR3 is CAWRGWGSTEAFF. The CDR3 DNA is TGTGCCTGGAGGGGGTGGGGATCCACTGAAGCTTTCTTT. The rearrangement uses TRBV30 and TRBJ1-1; D gene ambiguous. Germline V gene lookup returns CDR1 GTSNPN and CDR2 SVGIG (reference sequence). Between the trimmed V and J ends, which lost 3 bases and 4 bases, there was a span of 12 bases. This CDR3 spans 13 amino acids.

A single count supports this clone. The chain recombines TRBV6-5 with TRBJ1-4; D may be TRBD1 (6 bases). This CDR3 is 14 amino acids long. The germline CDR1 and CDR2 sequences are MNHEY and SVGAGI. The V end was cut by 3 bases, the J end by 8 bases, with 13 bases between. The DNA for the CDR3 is TGTGCCAGCAGTTATACAGGGTATGAGGAAAAACTGTTTTTT. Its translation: CASSYTGYEEKLFF.

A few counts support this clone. The CDR3 protein is CASSLIAESTDTQYF. The CDR3 DNA is TGTGCCAGCAGCTTAATAGCGGAGAGCACAGATACGCAGTATTTT. The chain is built from TRBV7-3 and TRBJ2-3, with a tentative D call TRBD2 (6 bases). Germline V gene sequence: CDR1 SGHTA, CDR2 FQGTGA. The CDR3 is made up of 15 amino acids. V shed 1 base and J shed 0 bases, with 8 bases lying between them.

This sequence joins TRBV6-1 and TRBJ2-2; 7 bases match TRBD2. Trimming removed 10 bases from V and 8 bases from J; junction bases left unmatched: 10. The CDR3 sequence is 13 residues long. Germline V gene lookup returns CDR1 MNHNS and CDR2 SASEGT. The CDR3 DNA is TGTGCCACCTTACAGCGGGAAGGGGGGGAGCTGTTTTTT. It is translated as CATLQREGGELFF.

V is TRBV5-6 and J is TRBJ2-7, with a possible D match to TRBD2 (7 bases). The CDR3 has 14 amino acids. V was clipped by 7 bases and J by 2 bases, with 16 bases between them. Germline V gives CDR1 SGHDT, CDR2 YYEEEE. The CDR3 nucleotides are TGTGCCAGCGGCGGGGGCGGAGCCACCTACGAGCAGTACTTC. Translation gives CASGGGGATYEQYF.

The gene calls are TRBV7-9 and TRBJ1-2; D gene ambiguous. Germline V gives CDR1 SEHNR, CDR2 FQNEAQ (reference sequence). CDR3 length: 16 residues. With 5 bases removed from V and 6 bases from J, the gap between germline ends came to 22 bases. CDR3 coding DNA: TGTGCCAGCAGCCACGCCGGAGTGGTTGGGCAAGATGGCTACACCTTC. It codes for CASSHAGVVGQDGYTF. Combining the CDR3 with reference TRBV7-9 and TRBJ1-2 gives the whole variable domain DTGVSQNPRHKITKRGQNVTFRCDPISEHNRLYWYRQTLGQGPEFLTYFQNEAQLEKSRLLSDRFSAERPKGSFSTLEIQRTEQGDSAMYLCASSHAGVVGQDGYTFGSGTRLTVV.

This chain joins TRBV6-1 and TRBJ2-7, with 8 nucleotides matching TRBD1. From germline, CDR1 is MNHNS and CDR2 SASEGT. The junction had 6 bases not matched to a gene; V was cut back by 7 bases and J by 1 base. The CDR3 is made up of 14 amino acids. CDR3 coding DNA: TGTGCCAGCACTCGTGGACAGGGTTCCTACGAGCAGTACTTC. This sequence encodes CASTRGQGSYEQYF.

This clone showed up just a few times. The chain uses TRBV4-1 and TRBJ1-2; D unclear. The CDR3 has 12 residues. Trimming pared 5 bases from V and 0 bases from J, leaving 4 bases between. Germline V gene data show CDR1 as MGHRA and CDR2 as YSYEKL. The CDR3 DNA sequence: TGCGCCAGCAGCTTCTCTAACTATGGCTACACCTTC. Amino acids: CASSFSNYGYTF.

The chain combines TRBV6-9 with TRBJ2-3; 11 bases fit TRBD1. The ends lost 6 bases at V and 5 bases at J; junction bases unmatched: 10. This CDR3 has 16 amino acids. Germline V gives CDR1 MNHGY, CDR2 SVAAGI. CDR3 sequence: CASRDSDRGQGDTQYF. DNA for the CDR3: TGTGCCAGCAGGGACTCGGACAGGGGGCAGGGAGATACGCAGTATTTT.

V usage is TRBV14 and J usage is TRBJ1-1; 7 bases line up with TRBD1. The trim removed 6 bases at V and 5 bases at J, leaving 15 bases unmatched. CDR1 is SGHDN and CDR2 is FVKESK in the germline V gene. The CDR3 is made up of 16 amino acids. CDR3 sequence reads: CASRPPDRERRTEAFF. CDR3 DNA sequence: TGTGCCAGCAGACCCCCCGACAGGGAAAGACGAACTGAAGCTTTCTTT.

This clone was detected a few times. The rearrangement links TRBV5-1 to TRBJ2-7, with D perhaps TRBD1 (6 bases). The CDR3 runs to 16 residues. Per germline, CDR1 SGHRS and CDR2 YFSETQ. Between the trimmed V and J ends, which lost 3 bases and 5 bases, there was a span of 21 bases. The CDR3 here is CASSSWRDRLAHEQYF. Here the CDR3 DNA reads TGCGCCAGCAGCTCGTGGCGTGACAGGTTAGCCCACGAGCAGTACTTC. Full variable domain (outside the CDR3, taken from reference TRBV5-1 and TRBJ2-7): KAGVTQTPRYLIKTRGQQVTLSCSPISGHRSVSWYQQTPGQGLQFLFEYFSETQRNKGNFPGRFSGRQFSNSRSEMNVSTLELGDSALYLCASSSWRDRLAHEQYFGPGTRLTVT.